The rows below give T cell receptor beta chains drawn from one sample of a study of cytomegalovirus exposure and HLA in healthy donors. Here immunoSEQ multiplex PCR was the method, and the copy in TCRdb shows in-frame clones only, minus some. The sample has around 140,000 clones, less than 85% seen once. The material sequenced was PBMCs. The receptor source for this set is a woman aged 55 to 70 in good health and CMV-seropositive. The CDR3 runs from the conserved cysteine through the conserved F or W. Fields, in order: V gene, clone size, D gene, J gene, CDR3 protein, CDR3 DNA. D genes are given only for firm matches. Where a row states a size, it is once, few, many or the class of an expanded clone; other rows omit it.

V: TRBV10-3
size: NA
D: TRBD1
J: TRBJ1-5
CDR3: CAISDGTGIAQPQHF
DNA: TGTGCCATCAGTGATGGGACAGGGATTGCTCAGCCCCAGCATTTT

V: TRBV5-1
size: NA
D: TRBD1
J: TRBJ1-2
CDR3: CASKPGQDYYGYTF
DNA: TGCGCCAGCAAGCCGGGACAGGATTACTATGGCTACACCTTC

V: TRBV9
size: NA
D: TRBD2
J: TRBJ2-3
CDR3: CASSFSSGGSTASTDTQYF
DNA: TGTGCCAGCAGCTTTTCTAGCGGGGGCTCAACGGCTAGCACAGATACGCAGTATTTT

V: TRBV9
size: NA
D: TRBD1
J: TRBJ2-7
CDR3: CASSVGTVNEQYF
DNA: TGTGCCAGCAGCGTTGGGACAGTCAACGAGCAGTACTTC

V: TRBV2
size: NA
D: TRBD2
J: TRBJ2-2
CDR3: CASSELAGGPGELFF
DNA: TGTGCCAGCAGTGAACTAGCGGGAGGCCCCGGGGAGCTGTTTTTT

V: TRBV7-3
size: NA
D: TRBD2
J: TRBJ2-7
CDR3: CASSFGLASEQYF
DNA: TGTGCCAGCAGTTTCGGACTAGCAAGCGAGCAGTACTTC

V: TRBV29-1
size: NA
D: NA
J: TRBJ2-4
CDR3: CSVAAGVGTDIQYF
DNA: TGCAGCGTAGCAGCAGGGGTGGGTACGGACATTCAGTACTTC

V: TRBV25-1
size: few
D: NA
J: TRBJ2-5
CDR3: CASSEFGRETQYF
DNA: TGTGCCAGCAGTGAATTTGGTCGGGAGACCCAGTACTTC

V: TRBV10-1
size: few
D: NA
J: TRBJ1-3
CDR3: CASSGGLRGNTIYF
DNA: TGCGCCAGCAGTGGGGGACTTCGTGGAAACACCATATATTTT

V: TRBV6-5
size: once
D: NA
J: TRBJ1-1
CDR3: CASSKDSSTEAFF
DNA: TGTGCCAGCAGCAAAGACAGTAGCACTGAAGCTTTCTTT

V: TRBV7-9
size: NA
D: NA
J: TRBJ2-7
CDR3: CASSLEVYEQYF
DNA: TGTGCCAGCAGCTTAGAAGTCTACGAGCAGTACTTC

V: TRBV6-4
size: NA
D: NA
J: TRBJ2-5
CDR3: CASTAWFDGGETQYF
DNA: TGTGCCAGCACCGCCTGGTTCGATGGGGGGGAGACCCAGTACTTC

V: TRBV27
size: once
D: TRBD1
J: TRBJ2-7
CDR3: CASSWTGDYEQYF
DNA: TGTGCCAGCAGCTGGACAGGGGACTACGAGCAGTACTTC

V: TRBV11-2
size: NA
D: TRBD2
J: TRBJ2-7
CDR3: CASSSRGLISYEQYF
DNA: TGTGCCAGCAGCTCGCGGGGACTAATCTCCTACGAGCAGTACTTC

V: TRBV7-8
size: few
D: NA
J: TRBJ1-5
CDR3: CASSSTGINQPQHF
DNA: TGTGCCAGCAGTTCGACAGGCATCAATCAGCCCCAGCATTTT

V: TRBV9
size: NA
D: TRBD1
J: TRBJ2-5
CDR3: CASSVGSLSQGAGETQYF
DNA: TGTGCCAGCAGCGTAGGGTCCCTCTCACAGGGGGCCGGTGAGACCCAGTACTTC

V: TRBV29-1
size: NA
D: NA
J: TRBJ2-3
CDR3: CSVEDWRVTDTQYF
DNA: TGCAGCGTTGAAGATTGGAGAGTAACAGATACGCAGTATTTT

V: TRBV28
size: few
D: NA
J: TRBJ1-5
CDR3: CASRATGGNQPQHF
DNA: TGTGCCAGCAGGGCGACCGGGGGCAATCAGCCCCAGCATTTT

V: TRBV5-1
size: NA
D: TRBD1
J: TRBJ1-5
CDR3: CASSGGTGGQPQHF
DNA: TGCGCCAGCAGCGGCGGGACAGGGGGTCAGCCCCAGCATTTT

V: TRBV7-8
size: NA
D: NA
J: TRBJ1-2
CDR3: CASSLTISYGYTF
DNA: TGTGCCAGCAGCTTGACAATCTCCTATGGCTACACCTTC

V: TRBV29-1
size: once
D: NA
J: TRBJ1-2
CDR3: CSVDWQGYGYTF
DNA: TGCAGCGTTGATTGGCAGGGGTATGGCTACACCTTC

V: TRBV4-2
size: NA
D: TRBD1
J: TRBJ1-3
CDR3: CASSQDAGGTGNTIYF
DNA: TGTGCCAGCAGCCAAGACGCAGGGGGCACTGGAAACACCATATATTTT

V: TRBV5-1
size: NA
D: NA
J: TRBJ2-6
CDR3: CASSPGSSGANVLTF
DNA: TGCGCCAGCAGCCCCGGTTCCTCTGGGGCCAACGTCCTGACTTTC

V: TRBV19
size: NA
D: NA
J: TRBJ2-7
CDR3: CASSIQGTGYEQYF
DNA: TGTGCCAGTAGTATCCAGGGGACGGGCTACGAGCAGTACTTC

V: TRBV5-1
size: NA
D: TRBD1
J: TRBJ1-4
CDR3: CASSAGSLGGAGEKLFF
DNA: TGCGCCAGCAGCGCCGGATCGTTAGGGGGCGCGGGTGAAAAACTGTTTTTT

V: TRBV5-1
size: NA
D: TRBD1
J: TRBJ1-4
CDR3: CASSLGQGNEKLFF
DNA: TGCGCCAGCAGCTTGGGACAGGGAAACGAAAAACTGTTTTTT

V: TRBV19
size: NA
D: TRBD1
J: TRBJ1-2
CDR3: CASSTGQGVRYGYTF
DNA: TGTGCCAGTAGTACCGGACAGGGGGTAAGGTATGGCTACACCTTC

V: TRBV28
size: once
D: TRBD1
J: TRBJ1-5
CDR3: CACWKGAGGFGQPQHF
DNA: TGTGCCTGTTGGAAGGGGGCAGGGGGCTTTGGGCAGCCCCAGCATTTT

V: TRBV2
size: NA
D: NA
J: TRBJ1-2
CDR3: CASSEDGSYGYTF
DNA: TGTGCCAGCAGTGAAGACGGGTCCTATGGCTACACCTTC

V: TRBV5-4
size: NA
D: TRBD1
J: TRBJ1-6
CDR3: CASSLKQQGAGSPLHF
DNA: TGTGCCAGCAGCCTAAAGCAACAGGGGGCAGGATCACCCCTCCACTTT

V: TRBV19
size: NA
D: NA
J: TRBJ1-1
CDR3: CASTLGQRNTEAFF
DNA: TGTGCCAGTACCCTTGGACAGAGGAACACTGAAGCTTTCTTT

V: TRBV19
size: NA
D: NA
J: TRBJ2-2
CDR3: CASSMSGRVGTGELFF
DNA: TGTGCCAGTAGTATGAGTGGCAGGGTGGGCACCGGGGAGCTGTTTTTT

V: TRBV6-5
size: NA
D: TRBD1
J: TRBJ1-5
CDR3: CASSYSGQMNQPQHF
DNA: TGTGCCAGCAGTTACTCGGGACAGATGAATCAGCCCCAGCATTTT

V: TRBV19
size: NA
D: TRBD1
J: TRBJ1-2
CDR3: CASSEGAGGYTF
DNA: TGTGCCAGTTCTGAGGGGGCAGGGGGCTACACCTTC

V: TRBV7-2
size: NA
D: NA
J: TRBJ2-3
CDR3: CASSLVFRDTQYF
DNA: TGTGCCAGCAGCTTAGTATTCAGAGATACGCAGTATTTT

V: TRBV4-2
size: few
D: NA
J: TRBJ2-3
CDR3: CASSQEEQGDTQYF
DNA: TGTGCCAGCAGCCAAGAAGAACAGGGTGATACGCAGTATTTT

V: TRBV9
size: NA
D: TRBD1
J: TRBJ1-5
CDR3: CASSSGQASNQPQHF
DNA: TGTGCCAGCAGCTCGGGACAGGCTAGCAATCAGCCCCAGCATTTT

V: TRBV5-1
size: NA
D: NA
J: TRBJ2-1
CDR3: CASSSEIGTSRRFF
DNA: TGCGCCAGCAGCTCGGAGATCGGGACTTCTAGGCGGTTCTTC

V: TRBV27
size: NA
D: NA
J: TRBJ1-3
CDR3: CASSLSPSGAGNTIYF
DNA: TGTGCCAGCAGTTTATCGCCCTCTGGAGCTGGAAACACCATATATTTT

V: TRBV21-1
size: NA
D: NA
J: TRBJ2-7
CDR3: CASSKEGTNETGVCVSSYEQYF
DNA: TGTGCCAGCAGCAAAGAGGGGACTAACGAAACGGGAGTTTGCGTAAGCTCCTACGAGCAGTACTTC

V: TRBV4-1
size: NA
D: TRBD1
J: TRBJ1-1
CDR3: CASSSRDRVYTEAFF
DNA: TGCGCCAGCAGCTCTCGGGACAGGGTGTACACTGAAGCTTTCTTT

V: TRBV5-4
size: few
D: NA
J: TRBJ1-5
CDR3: CASSSQGQPQHF
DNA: TGTGCCAGCAGCTCACAGGGCCAGCCCCAGCATTTT

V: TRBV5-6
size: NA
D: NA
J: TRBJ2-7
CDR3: CASSQSERRSSYEQYF
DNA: TGTGCCAGCAGCCAGAGTGAGCGACGGAGCTCCTACGAGCAGTACTTC

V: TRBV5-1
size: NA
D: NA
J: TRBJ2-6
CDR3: CASSLAGIGLNSGANVLTF
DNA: TGCGCCAGCAGCTTGGCCGGTATCGGGTTGAACTCTGGGGCCAACGTCCTGACTTTC

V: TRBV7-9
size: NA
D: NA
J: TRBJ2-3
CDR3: CASSSTYTQYF
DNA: TGTGCCAGCAGCTCGACTTATACGCAGTATTTT

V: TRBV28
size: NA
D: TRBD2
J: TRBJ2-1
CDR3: CASSLPTRGGRHEQFF
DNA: TGTGCCAGCAGTTTGCCCACCCGGGGGGGAAGGCATGAGCAGTTCTTC

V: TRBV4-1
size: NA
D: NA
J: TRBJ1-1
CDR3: CASSPHPTQNTEAFF
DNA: TGCGCCAGCAGCCCTCATCCTACGCAGAACACTGAAGCTTTCTTT

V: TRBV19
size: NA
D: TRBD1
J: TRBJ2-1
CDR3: CASSKSGTGSHSSYNEQFF
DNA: TGTGCCAGTAGTAAATCCGGGACAGGCTCACACAGCTCCTACAATGAGCAGTTCTTC

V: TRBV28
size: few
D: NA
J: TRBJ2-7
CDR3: CASSVSGYEQYF
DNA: TGTGCCAGCAGTGTTAGCGGCTACGAGCAGTACTTC

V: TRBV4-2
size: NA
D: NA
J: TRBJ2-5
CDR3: CASSQDTRGSRETQYF
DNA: TGTGCCAGCAGCCAAGATACCCGGGGGTCTCGGGAGACCCAGTACTTC

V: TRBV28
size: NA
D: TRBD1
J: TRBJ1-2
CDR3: CASSFQGQGGGYTF
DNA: TGTGCCAGCAGTTTTCAAGGACAGGGGGGTGGCTACACCTTC

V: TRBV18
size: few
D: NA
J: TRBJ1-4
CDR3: CASSPPAGVQGKLFF
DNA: TGTGCCAGCTCACCACCGGCAGGGGTTCAGGGAAAACTGTTTTTT

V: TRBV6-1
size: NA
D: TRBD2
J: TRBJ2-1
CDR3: CASSPGLAGSGEQFF
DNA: TGTGCCAGCAGTCCGGGACTAGCGGGGTCGGGTGAGCAGTTCTTC

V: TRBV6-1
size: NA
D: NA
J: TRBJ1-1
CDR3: CASSERQGWAFF
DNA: TGTGCCAGCAGTGAGCGGCAGGGTTGGGCTTTCTTT

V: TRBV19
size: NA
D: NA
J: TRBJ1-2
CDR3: CASSIVPANYGYTF
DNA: TGTGCCAGTAGTATAGTGCCAGCTAACTATGGCTACACCTTC